Listed here are 14 T cell receptor beta chains from one sample, sequenced in a study of blood T cells in healthy people across ages (dated by TCRdb to the mid-2010s). Libraries were made using 5' RACE. Sequencing instrument: Illumina HiSeq 2500. A second PCR of roughly 7 to 12 cycles was performed with a sample-barcoded 5' primer and a J-beta primer mix. In TCRdb, the public reads were trimmed at Q25 with fastp and aligned with MiXCR, with productive beta chains retained. Rows matching on CDR3 protein sequence are summarized as one entry with the most common DNA and genes. In this sample the table shows about 1.6 million distinct CDR3 sequences, approximately 32% of which occur a single time. Of the sample, about 11% falls within the top ten clones. The sample taken for sequencing was blood. The source is a woman in her twenties or thirties in good health.

This chain uses TRBV7-9 with TRBJ2-5, with 7 bases aligning to TRBD1. V lost 3 bases, J lost 4 bases, and 8 bases stayed unmatched. The CDR3 has 15 residues. The germline gives CDR1 SEHNR, CDR2 FQNEAQ (reference sequence). CDR3 sequence: CASSLTYRGLETQYF. The CDR3 region has the DNA TGTGCCAGCAGCTTGACCTACAGGGGTTTAGAGACCCAGTACTTC.

About this clonotype: Given a much more abundant clone one base away, this may be a read error. The chain couples TRBV29-1 to TRBJ2-7, with D tentatively TRBD2 (6 bases). The CDR3 consists of 11 residues. CDR1 is SQVTM and CDR2 is ANQGSEA in the germline V gene. V gave up 4 bases and J gave up 5 bases, with 9 bases separating them. CDR3 region: CSVVEGHEQYF. The CDR3 DNA sequence: TGCAGCGTTGTGGAGGGCCACGAGCAGTACTTC.

In regard to this clonotype: A much larger clone lies one base from this, so it may be a read error. V usage is TRBV29-1 and J usage is TRBJ2-1, with TRBD2 matching 12 bases. After removal of 5 bases from V and 4 bases from J, the junction contained 3 bases not matched to a gene. The CDR3 contains 14 residues. CDR1 SQVTM and CDR2 ANQGSEA come from the germline V gene. CDR3 residues: CSVLLAGGYNEQFF. In nucleotides, the CDR3 is TGCAGCGTTCTCCTAGCGGGGGGGTACAATGAGCAGTTCTTC.

The V gene is TRBV6-6, the J gene TRBJ2-6; 7 bases agree with TRBD1. This CDR3 comprises 17 residues. CDR1 MNHNY and CDR2 SVGAGI come from the germline V gene (reference sequence). J gave up 0 bases and V 5 bases, and 7 bases lay outside the gene matches. The CDR3 DNA sequence: TGTGCCAGCAGTCCGGGACAGTGGCTCTCTGGGGCCAACGTCCTGACTTTC. Translating it yields CASSPGQWLSGANVLTF.

The chain carries TRBV21-1 and TRBJ2-1; the D call TRBD1 from the table was never checked on the DNA. TRBV21-1 is listed as a pseudogene. The CDR3 spans 19 residues. The CDR3 here is CASSKGRRPRGPTYNEQFF. Here the CDR3 DNA reads TGTGCCAGCAGCAAAGGTCGGAGGCCTAGGGGGCCTACCTACAATGAGCAGTTCTTC.

This chain connects TRBV6-5 to TRBJ1-2; D gene ambiguous. Germline V lookup: CDR1 MNHEY, CDR2 SVGAGI. This CDR3 is 16 amino acids long. The V and J ends lost 0 bases and 0 bases respectively, with 11 bases between them. The CDR3 is CASSYSVALSNYGYTF. The CDR3 nucleotides are TGTGCCAGCAGTTACTCGGTCGCACTCTCTAACTATGGCTACACCTTC.

This clonotype has more than one count but fewer than ten. The chain combines TRBV6-1 with TRBJ2-7, with 8 bases that match TRBD1. The CDR3 length is 16 residues. CDR1 is MNHNS and CDR2 is SASEGT in the germline V gene. J was trimmed by 1 base and V by 1 base; bases with no gene match: 6. The CDR3, as DNA: TGTGCCAGCAGTGAAGGGACAGGGCAAGGTTCCTACGAGCAGTACTTC. Its protein is CASSEGTGQGSYEQYF.

The rearrangement links TRBV12-3 or TRBV12-4 to TRBJ2-2; D remains unclear. Trimming removed 6 bases from V and 5 bases from J, with 7 bases in between. The CDR3 is 12 amino acids. The CDR3: CASSLETGELFF. CDR3 DNA: TGTGCCAGCAGCTTGGAAACCGGGGAGCTGTTTTTT.

The rearrangement joins TRBV20-1 to TRBJ2-5, with 12 bases aligning to TRBD2. This CDR3 region has 16 residues. Germline values: CDR1 DFQATT, CDR2 SNEGSKA (reference sequence). Trimming at V came to 5 bases and at J to 4 bases, leaving 11 bases not matched to a gene. This chain's CDR3 is CSAPGLAGRVGETQYF. CDR3 nucleotides: TGCAGTGCTCCAGGACTAGCGGGGAGGGTTGGAGAGACCCAGTACTTC.

As DNA, the CDR3 is TGTGCCAGCAGCGTAGCAGCGGCGGCCTACAATGAGCAGTTCTTC. Translating it yields CASSVAAAAYNEQFF. The genes are TRBV9 and TRBJ2-1; the D gene is possibly TRBD2 (5 bases). V shed 0 bases and J shed 2 bases, with 9 bases lying between them. The CDR3 totals 15 residues. The germline gives CDR1 SGDLS, CDR2 YYNGEE.

On this clonotype itself: The conserved phenylalanine or tryptophan normally closing the CDR3 is absent here, so this likely arose from a read error. This chain links TRBV12-3 or TRBV12-4 with TRBJ2-3; D unclear. The V and J ends lost 2 bases and 5 bases respectively, with 14 bases between them. CDR3 length: 15 residues. CDR3 coding DNA: TGTGCCAGCAGTTTAAGTTTCCGGTGGGGAGATACGCAGTATTGT. It encodes CASSLSFRWGDTQYC.

In this sample, this clonotype turned up a few times. The rearrangement joins TRBV5-1 to TRBJ2-1, with TRBD2 matching over 8 bases. Germline loops: CDR1 SGHRS, CDR2 YFSETQ. This CDR3 comprises 18 residues. The junction had 9 bases not matched to a gene; V was cut back by 1 base and J by 0 bases. The DNA of the CDR3 is TGCGCCAGCAGCTTGTGGGGTAGCGGGGACCCCTCCTACAATGAGCAGTTCTTC. It is translated as CASSLWGSGDPSYNEQFF.

This chain links TRBV11-2 with TRBJ2-5; 8 bases match TRBD2. Trimming removed 5 bases from V and 2 bases from J; junction bases left unmatched: 13. Germline CDR1 is SGHAT and CDR2 is FQNNGV. The CDR3 covers 17 residues. In nucleotides, the CDR3 is TGTGCCAGCAGCCTAGGGAGGGGTAGCGGGGCGCAAGAGACCCAGTACTTC. Translation gives CASSLGRGSGAQETQYF.

This clonotype was seen a few times. The V and J genes are TRBV29-1 and TRBJ1-2, with D tentatively TRBD1 (6 bases). The CDR3 loop spans 15 amino acids. V lost 2 bases to trimming and J lost 7 bases, with 20 bases between them. CDR1 is SQVTM and CDR2 is ANQGSEA in the germline V gene. The CDR3 DNA sequence: TGCAGCGTTGAAAGCGCAGGGGCGGGATCTGGTGGCTACACCTTC. Protein product: CSVESAGAGSGGYTF. The variable domain in full, completed from reference TRBV29-1 and TRBJ1-2, reads SAVISQKPSRDICQRGTSLTIQCQVDSQVTMMFWYRQQPGQSLTLIATANQGSEATYESGFVIDKFPISRPNLTFSTLTVSNMSPEDSSIYLCSVESAGAGSGGYTFGSGTRLTVV.